This T cell receptor (beta chain) was observed in a study of vaccination and CD4 T cells after COVID-19. Sequencing of DNA taken from cultured CD4+ T cells relied on the Oncomine TCR Beta short-read assay. Each CDR3 protein is one row after TCRdb ran MiXCR on the PCR reads. The sample carries under 15,000 distinct CDR3 sequences, roughly 30% recorded once. This sample's treatment: roughly 10-day PBMC culture with coronavirus spike peptide pools or control peptides (ViraFEST assay). This clonotype was detected only a few times. Antigen specificity is unknown. CDR3 length equals 16 residues. Trimming left V 2 bases short and J 6 bases short, with 19 bases between.

Material: CD4+ T cells from blood, cultured in vitro, obtained after SARS-CoV-2 vaccination. V is TRBV23-1 and J is TRBJ1-2; D remains unclear. TRBV23-1 is treated as an ORF (open reading frame) with a function not yet certain. This clonotype was sampled from a human donor who had recovered from COVID-19. The CDR3 DNA sequence: TGCGCCAGCAGTCAAAGCCCCGGGGAGGGTTCGGATGGCTACACCTTC. Encoded protein: CASSQSPGEGSDGYTF.